This T cell receptor (beta chain) appears in the sequencing data of a study of cytomegalovirus exposure and HLA in healthy donors. Study findings and constraints: Because they were indistinguishable, some V segments, including TRBV6-2 and TRBV6-3, were excluded. Many donors carried some public TCRs, although rarity characterized most TCR sequences.

On this clone: Its antigen is still unknown.

This CDR3 has 13 amino acids. Germline loops: CDR1 SGHDT, CDR2 YYEEEE. V lost 8 bases and J 3 bases, leaving 15 bases between the germline ends. The PCR had 60 Vbeta and 13 Jbeta primers. Assay: immunoSEQ multiplex PCR; the TCRdb copy retains only in-frame clones and omits some. The repertoire holds a few hundred thousand clones, approximately 80% seen once, with more than 0.3% in the top ten. The genes are TRBV5-6 and TRBJ2-7, with TRBD1 as a possible D gene (6 bases). The origin of this receptor is a girl aged 2-10 years in good health and CMV-seronegative. Input material: PBMCs. DNA of the CDR3: TGTGCCAGTGCACAGGGTGCGGGCTACGAGCAGTACTTC. Translating it yields CASAQGAGYEQYF.